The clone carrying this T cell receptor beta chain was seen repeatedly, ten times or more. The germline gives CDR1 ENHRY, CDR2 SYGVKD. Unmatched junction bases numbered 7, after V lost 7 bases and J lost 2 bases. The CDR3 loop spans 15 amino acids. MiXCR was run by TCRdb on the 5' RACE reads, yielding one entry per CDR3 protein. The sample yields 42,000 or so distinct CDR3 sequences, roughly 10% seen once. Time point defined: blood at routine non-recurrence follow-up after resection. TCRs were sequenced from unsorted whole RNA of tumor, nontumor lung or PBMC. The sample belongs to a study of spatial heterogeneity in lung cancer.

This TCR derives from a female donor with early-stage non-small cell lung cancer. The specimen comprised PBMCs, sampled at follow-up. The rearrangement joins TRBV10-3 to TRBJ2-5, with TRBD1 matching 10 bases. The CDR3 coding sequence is TGTGCCATCAACTCAGGACAGGGGGGACAAGAGACCCAGTACTTC. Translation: CAINSGQGGQETQYF.